This paragraph covers one T cell receptor beta chain sequence. The target antigen is unknown. These data are taken from a study of cytomegalovirus exposure and HLA in healthy donors. Vbeta (60) and Jbeta (13) primers were used in the PCR. Method: immunoSEQ multiplex PCR; TCRdb's copy keeps in-frame clones and lacks some. The sample totals some 130,000 clones. The study's findings and limits: Accurate predictions that matched the HLA-A and HLA-B alleles of most subjects were reportedly made from TCR beta sequences. What a later analysis showed was that several of the most significant clusters appeared linked to common viral pathogens.

The CDR3 runs 14 residues. The V gene's germline CDR1 is SGHRS and CDR2 YFSETQ. V gave up 0 bases and J gave up 8 bases, with 11 bases separating them. Input material: PBMCs. The TCR originated in a woman aged 55 to 70 in good health and CMV-seronegative. The V and J genes are TRBV5-1 and TRBJ2-2, with D tentatively TRBD1 (6 bases). The CDR3 loop is CASSLEAGVGELFF. Here the CDR3 DNA reads TGCGCCAGCAGCTTGGAGGCAGGGGTTGGGGAGCTGTTTTTT.